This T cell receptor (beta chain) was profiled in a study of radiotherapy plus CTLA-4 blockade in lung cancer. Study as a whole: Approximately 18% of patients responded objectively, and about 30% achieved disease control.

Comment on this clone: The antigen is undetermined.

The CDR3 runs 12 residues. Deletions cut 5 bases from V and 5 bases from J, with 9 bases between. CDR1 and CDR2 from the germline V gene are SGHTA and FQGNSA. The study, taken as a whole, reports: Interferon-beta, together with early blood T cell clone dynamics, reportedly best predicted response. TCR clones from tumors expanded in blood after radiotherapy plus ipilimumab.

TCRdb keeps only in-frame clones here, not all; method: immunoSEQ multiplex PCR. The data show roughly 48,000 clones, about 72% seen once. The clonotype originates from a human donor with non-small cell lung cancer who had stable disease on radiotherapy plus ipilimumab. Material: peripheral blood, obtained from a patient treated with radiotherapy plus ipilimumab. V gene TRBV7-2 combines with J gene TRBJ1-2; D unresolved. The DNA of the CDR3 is TGTGCCAGCAGCGCAGGCAGTTATGGCTACACCTTC. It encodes CASSAGSYGYTF.